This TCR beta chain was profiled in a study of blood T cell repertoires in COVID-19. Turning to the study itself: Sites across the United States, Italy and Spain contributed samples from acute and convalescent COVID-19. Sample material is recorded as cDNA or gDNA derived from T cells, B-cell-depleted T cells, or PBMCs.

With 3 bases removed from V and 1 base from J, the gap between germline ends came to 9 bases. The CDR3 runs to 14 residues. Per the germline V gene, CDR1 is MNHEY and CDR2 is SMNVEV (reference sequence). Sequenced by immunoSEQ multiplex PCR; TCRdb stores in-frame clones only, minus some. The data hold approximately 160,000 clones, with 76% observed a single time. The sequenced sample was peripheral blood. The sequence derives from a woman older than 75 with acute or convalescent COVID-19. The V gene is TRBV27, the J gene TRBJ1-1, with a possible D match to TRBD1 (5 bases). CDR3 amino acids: CASSFGQGNTEAFF. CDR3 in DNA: TGTGCCAGCAGTTTTGGTCAGGGGAACACTGAAGCTTTCTTT.